This T cell receptor beta chain was sequenced for a study of CD8 T cells in Susac syndrome. Study-level background: There were about six sequenced Susac syndrome patients with active disease and roughly 8 in remission. The Susac syndrome patients were therapy-naive, on corticosteroids, or on intravenous immunoglobulin alone at blood draw.

This clonotype was counted a single time. Reverse transcription of roughly 0.5 to 1 ug RNA was carried out with random hexamers. MiXCR, run by TCRdb on the immunoSEQ multiplex PCR reads, gives a single entry per CDR3 protein. Of roughly 250,000 distinct CDR3 sequences in the sample, 90% to 96% were seen once. This CDR3 is 14 amino acids long. Germline-derived CDR1 and CDR2 are KGHSH and LQKENI. The V gene lost 2 bases and the J gene lost 1 base, with 6 bases spanning the gap. The origin of this receptor is a human donor with Susac syndrome. V gene TRBV18 combines with J gene TRBJ2-4, with D hard to call. The sequenced material came from CD4+ T cells from PBMCs. CDR3 loop: CASSPDGAKNIQYF. The CDR3 coding sequence is TGTGCCAGCTCACCAGATGGTGCCAAAAACATTCAGTACTTC.